This T cell receptor beta chain comes out of a study of shared clonotypes between healthy human individuals. Only in-frame clones appear in the TCRdb table, and some are missing; sequencing was by immunoSEQ multiplex PCR. The table includes around 2.3 million clones, approximately 96% detected once. Germline CDR1 WSHSY, CDR2 SAAADI. Trimming cost V 7 bases and J 0 bases, with 12 bases left between them. This CDR3 is built from 14 residues. Source material: naive CD4+ T cells sorted from blood. Subset specified: CD45RA+ positively selected. This clonotype was obtained from a young man in good health. This chain joins TRBV10-2 and TRBJ1-1, with D possibly being TRBD1 (5 bases). The CDR3 coding sequence is TGCGCCAGCAATTTCAGGGCCATGAACACTGAAGCTTTCTTT. Translating it yields CASNFRAMNTEAFF.